The 5 T cell receptor beta chains below come from one sample, sequenced in a study of T cells in Graves' hyperthyroidism and ophthalmopathy. TCR beta CDR3 region amplification was performed from RNA transcripts. During a first-round RT-PCR of the TCR CDR3, the HTBI primer set was used. Each CDR3 protein is one row after TCRdb ran MiXCR on the multiplex PCR reads. Of around 690,000 distinct CDR3 sequences detected, 15% to 20% appear once; the ten largest clones hold 15%. The sample was blood. These receptors were collected from a middle-aged man with Graves' hyperthyroidism.

The gene calls are TRBV12-3 or TRBV12-4 and TRBJ2-7; 11 bases are a match to TRBD2. The J segment lost 6 bases and the V segment lost 5 bases, leaving 6 bases of the junction unmatched. The CDR3 is made up of 14 amino acids. In DNA, the CDR3 is TGTGCCAGCAGTCCTGTAGCGGGAGGGGTCGAGCAGTACTTC. Its translation is CASSPVAGGVEQYF.

Ten or more counts support this clonotype. The rearrangement links TRBV14 to TRBJ1-4; 9 bases align to TRBD1. V dropped 6 bases and J dropped 4; count of bases not matched to a gene: 6. The CDR3 extends over 15 amino acids. CDR1 is SGHDN, CDR2 FVKESK, per germline. The CDR3 reads CASSPGTGRNEKLFF. The CDR3 DNA follows: TGTGCCAGCAGTCCTGGGACAGGGCGTAATGAAAAACTGTTTTTT.

This chain connects TRBV27 to TRBJ1-6; a possible D gene is TRBD1 (5 bases). In germline, CDR1 is MNHEY, CDR2 SMNVEV (reference sequence). The CDR3 covers 13 residues. The germline V and J ends were trimmed by 3 bases and 13 bases, with 13 bases remaining between them. The CDR3 coding sequence is TGTGCCAGCAGTTTGACAGAATCGGGGCCCCTCCACTTT. Translating it yields CASSLTESGPLHF.

The CDR3, as DNA: TGTGCCACCAGTGCCTCCCTAAAGGGATTCCGATACCCGAGCTCCTACGAGCAGTACTTC. This codes for CATSASLKGFRYPSSYEQYF. The V gene is TRBV24-1, the J gene TRBJ2-7; D ambiguous. The CDR3 spans 20 residues. The ends were cut back, 5 bases at V and 0 bases at J, with 28 bases in the middle. The germline V gene has CDR1 KGHDR and CDR2 SFDVKD.

Turning to this clonotype: A much larger clone differs from this one at a single base, so this may be a read error. This chain connects TRBV11-3 to TRBJ2-1; TRBD2 matches 7 bases. There are 15 residues in the CDR3. Germline V gene data show CDR1 as SGHNT and CDR2 as YENEEA. CDR3 residues: CASSSGGSSYNEQLF. DNA for the CDR3: TGTGCCAGCTCTTCAGGCGGGAGCTCCTACAATGAGCAGCTCTTC.